Reported below is one T cell receptor beta chain. Its specificity is not known. TCRdb's copy holds only in-frame clones and misses some; the assay was immunoSEQ multiplex PCR. Found here are 130,000 to 150,000 clones, approximately 88% of them singletons; the top ten hold 4.5% to 5.5%. This specimen comes from a study of T cell responses to AZD1222 COVID-19 vaccine. This CDR3 is 15 amino acids long. Trimming took 7 bases from V and 2 from J, leaving 12 bases between them. Germline values: CDR1 SNHLY, CDR2 FYNNEI. Study-level results: Increased Spike-specific TCR breadth and depth were observed after two AZD1222 doses.

Material: peripheral blood, obtained 28 days after the second dose of the MenACWY control vaccine. This sequence originates from an adult who received the MenACWY meningococcal vaccine as a control. The chain combines TRBV2 with TRBJ2-6; maybe TRBD1 (6 bases). CDR3 in amino acids: CASTGESAGANVLTF. The DNA for the CDR3 is TGTGCCAGCACAGGGGAGTCCGCTGGGGCCAACGTCCTGACTTTC.